These T cell receptor beta chains were read from a single sample in a study of CD8 T cell repertoires and HIV-1 epitope variants. These receptors have no known antigen. Some clones are missing from TCRdb's copy, which holds only in-frame ones; the method was immunoSEQ multiplex PCR. The data show thousands of clones, with roughly 67% seen just once and 44% held by the top ten. Input material: cultured CD8+ T cells derived from PBMCs. These receptors were taken from a male donor with HIV. Both conserved end residues are part of each CDR3. A D gene is named only where the DNA matches it firmly. Not every row has a clone size; where given, it reads once, few, many or a size class.

D gene: .; V gene: TRBV4-1; J gene: TRBJ1-4; clone size: .; CDR3 protein: CASSQVSATNEKLFF; CDR3 DNA: TGCGCCAGCAGCCAAGTGTCCGCAACTAATGAAAAACTGTTTTTT
D gene: .; V gene: TRBV4-1; J gene: TRBJ1-1; clone size: .; CDR3 protein: CASSQGTAEAFF; CDR3 DNA: TGCGCCAGCAGCCAAGGGACAGCCGAAGCTTTCTTT
D gene: .; V gene: TRBV5-1; J gene: TRBJ1-1; clone size: .; CDR3 protein: CASSFKDPNTEAFF; CDR3 DNA: TGCGCCAGCAGTTTCAAGGACCCTAACACTGAAGCTTTCTTT
D gene: .; V gene: TRBV4-1; J gene: TRBJ2-7; clone size: .; CDR3 protein: CASSLDRFSYEQYF; CDR3 DNA: TGCGCCAGCAGCCTAGACAGGTTCTCCTACGAGCAGTACTTC
D gene: .; V gene: TRBV5-5; J gene: TRBJ1-1; clone size: .; CDR3 protein: CASSSLSQVNTEAFF; CDR3 DNA: TGTGCCAGCAGCTCTCTATCACAAGTAAACACTGAAGCTTTCTTT
D gene: .; V gene: TRBV7-2; J gene: TRBJ2-7; clone size: .; CDR3 protein: CASSLGTLSSYEQYF; CDR3 DNA: TGTGCCAGCAGCTTAGGGACATTGAGCTCCTACGAGCAGTACTTC
D gene: TRBD2; V gene: TRBV5-6; J gene: TRBJ2-7; clone size: medium-sized; CDR3 protein: CASSAGLGSSEQYF; CDR3 DNA: TGTGCCAGCAGCGCGGGACTAGGTTCCTCCGAGCAGTACTTC
D gene: .; V gene: TRBV28; J gene: TRBJ1-2; clone size: few; CDR3 protein: CASSFYAGDGYTF; CDR3 DNA: TGTGCCAGCAGTTTCTACGCAGGGGATGGCTACACCTTC
D gene: TRBD2; V gene: TRBV7-9; J gene: TRBJ2-3; clone size: .; CDR3 protein: CASSPGGGGAGTDTQYF; CDR3 DNA: TGTGCCAGCAGCCCGGGGGGTGGGGGAGCTGGCACAGATACGCAGTATTTT
D gene: TRBD2; V gene: TRBV5-4; J gene: TRBJ2-1; clone size: .; CDR3 protein: CASSLDSGSSYNEQFF; CDR3 DNA: TGTGCCAGCAGCTTGGATAGCGGGAGCTCCTACAATGAGCAGTTCTTC
D gene: TRBD2; V gene: TRBV9; J gene: TRBJ2-1; clone size: .; CDR3 protein: CASSGSPFPTSGGPWSYNEQFF; CDR3 DNA: TGTGCCAGCAGCGGTAGTCCCTTCCCGACTAGCGGGGGGCCTTGGTCCTACAATGAGCAGTTCTTC
D gene: .; V gene: TRBV7-9; J gene: TRBJ2-4; clone size: .; CDR3 protein: CASSLGGGDIQYF; CDR3 DNA: TGTGCCAGCAGCTTAGGGGGTGGGGACATTCAGTACTTC
D gene: .; V gene: TRBV6-4; J gene: TRBJ2-2; clone size: .; CDR3 protein: CASSDRNTGELFF; CDR3 DNA: TGTGCCAGCAGTGACAGGAACACCGGGGAGCTGTTTTTT
D gene: .; V gene: TRBV9; J gene: TRBJ2-7; clone size: few; CDR3 protein: CASSDDYLGNYEQYF; CDR3 DNA: TGTGCCAGCAGCGACGACTACCTTGGGAACTACGAGCAGTACTTC
D gene: .; V gene: TRBV29-1; J gene: TRBJ2-5; clone size: .; CDR3 protein: CSVEAPGVETQYF; CDR3 DNA: TGCAGCGTTGAAGCCCCTGGGGTAGAGACCCAGTACTTC
D gene: .; V gene: TRBV9; J gene: TRBJ1-1; clone size: .; CDR3 protein: CASSPSGGITEAFF; CDR3 DNA: TGTGCCAGCAGCCCCTCCGGTGGCATCACTGAAGCTTTCTTT
D gene: TRBD1; V gene: TRBV9; J gene: TRBJ2-7; clone size: .; CDR3 protein: CASSVGQTPLNEQYF; CDR3 DNA: TGTGCCAGCAGCGTGGGACAGACCCCTTTGAACGAGCAGTACTTC
D gene: .; V gene: TRBV4-1; J gene: TRBJ2-7; clone size: .; CDR3 protein: CASSQDGKGNYEQYF; CDR3 DNA: TGCGCCAGCAGCCAAGATGGAAAAGGGAACTACGAGCAGTACTTC
D gene: .; V gene: TRBV28; J gene: TRBJ2-7; clone size: few; CDR3 protein: CASSFGPAYEQYF; CDR3 DNA: TGTGCCAGCAGTTTCGGACCTGCATACGAGCAGTACTTC
D gene: .; V gene: TRBV9; J gene: TRBJ2-7; clone size: .; CDR3 protein: CASSVEEGIAEQYF; CDR3 DNA: TGTGCCAGCAGCGTAGAAGAAGGGATTGCCGAGCAGTACTTC